One and the same sample provided the 27 T cell receptor beta chains below, sequenced in a study of tumor and adjacent non-tumor tissue in lung cancer. The template was RNA from unsorted bulk tissue. This non-tumor lung sample came from over 3 cm beyond the tumor edge. A modified ARM-PCR protocol with three rounds of nested PCR amplified TCRbeta. MiXCR, run by TCRdb on the multiplex PCR reads, gives a single entry per CDR3 protein. The table shows about 90,000 distinct CDR3 sequences, with around 76% occurring only once. The sequenced sample consisted of distant non-tumor lung tissue. These receptors all come from a woman aged 50 to 60 with non-small cell lung cancer.

This clonotype was counted ten times or more. The chain's CDR3 is CASAGTSDYEQYF. DNA of the CDR3: TGTGCCAGCGCCGGGACTAGCGACTACGAGCAGTACTTC. This chain connects TRBV28 to TRBJ2-7; 10 bases are shared with TRBD2. V was pared by 8 bases and J by 3 bases, with 4 bases of the junction left unmatched. There are 13 residues in the CDR3. Germline loops: CDR1 MDHEN, CDR2 SYDVKM.

On this clonotype itself: Germline is not matched at one junction end, which may reflect a read error. The chain combines TRBV28 with TRBJ2-5, with D tentatively TRBD1 (5 bases). The CDR3 is 15 residues long. Germline loops: CDR1 MDHEN, CDR2 SYDVKM. CDR3 coding DNA: TGTGCCACCAGTGAGATAGGGGCTGGCAAAGAGACCCAGTACTTC. This sequence encodes CATSEIGAGKETQYF.

This clonotype was observed a single time. At one end, the junction sequence differs from germline, possibly due to a read error. This chain connects TRBV6-2 or TRBV6-3 to TRBJ2-1; D unresolved. Germline assignment: CDR1 MNHEY and CDR2 SVGEGT. The CDR3 has 14 amino acids. As DNA, the CDR3 is TGTGCCAGCAGTTATGCGGAGAATGCAAGTGAGCACTTCTTC. This gives the protein CASSYAENASEHFF.

Turning to this clonotype: It is likely a read error, because the conserved phenylalanine at the end of the CDR3 is missing. No DNA is shown, since the ends of the CDR3 on it are uncertain; the CDR3 is the one TCRdb lists. This chain connects TRBV11-2 to TRBJ1-6; the tabulated D call, TRBD1, remains unverified against the DNA. From germline, CDR1 is SGHAT and CDR2 FQNNGV. The CDR3 has 14 amino acids, counting both end residues. The CDR3 loop is CASSFRTGESPFHS.

Details on this clonotype: An end of the junction differs from the germline gene, which may be a read error. The chain uses TRBV5-1 and TRBJ2-7, with D perhaps TRBD1 or TRBD2 (5 bases each). The CDR3 is 15 amino acids. Germline V gene data show CDR1 as SGHRS and CDR2 as YFSETQ. The CDR3 nucleotides read TGCGCCAACGGCGAATCAGGGAGATGGATATACGAGCTGTACTTC. It encodes CANGESGRWIYELYF.

As concerns this clonotype: A much larger clone differs by one base, so this may be a read error. The final CDR3 position lacks the conserved phenylalanine or tryptophan, pointing to a likely read error. V gene TRBV20-1 combines with J gene TRBJ1-6; D might be TRBD1 (6 bases). Per the germline V gene, CDR1 is DFQATT and CDR2 is SNEGSKA (reference sequence). This CDR3 comprises 14 residues. The ends were cut back, 6 bases at V and 5 bases at J, with 14 bases in the middle. This chain's CDR3 is CSAVQGFNNSPLHI. The CDR3 DNA reads TGCAGTGCAGTACAGGGATTCAATAATTCACCCCTCCACATT.

Turning to this clonotype: Germline is not matched at one junction end, which may reflect a read error. The rearrangement uses TRBV20-1 and TRBJ2-1, with TRBD2 matching over 16 bases. In germline, CDR1 is DFQATT, CDR2 SNEGSKA (reference sequence). The CDR3 length is 16 residues. CDR3 sequence (DNA): TGCAGTACTCCGGGACTAGCGGGAGGGCCCTACAATGAGCAGTCCTTC. Protein: CSTPGLAGGPYNEQSF.

With regard to this clonotype: Its ends do not fully match the called genes, so a read error is possible. The genes are TRBV6-1 and TRBJ2-7; D might be TRBD2 (6 bases). The CDR3 runs 13 residues. Germline lookup yields CDR1 MNHNS and CDR2 SASEGT. The CDR3 sequence: CAGSSGDSNEQYF. The CDR3 bases are TGTGCCGGCTCCTCGGGGGACTCCAACGAGCAATACTTC.

This clonotype was recorded only once. Mismatch with germline at one junction end may stem from a read error. The chain recombines TRBV4-1 with TRBJ2-1; D unclear. Per germline, CDR1 MGHRA and CDR2 YSYEKL. This CDR3 is built from 15 residues. CDR3 residues: CASSQDHISFNEQFF. CDR3 in DNA: TGTGCCAGCAGCCAAGATCATATTAGCTTCAATGAGCAGTTCTTC.

The chain links TRBV29-1 to TRBJ2-1, with a possible D match to TRBD2 (5 bases). Germline-derived CDR1 and CDR2 are SQVTM and ANQGSEA. Trimming removed 7 bases from V and 5 bases from J, with 15 bases in between. The CDR3 covers 13 residues. The CDR3, as DNA: TGCAGCGCTCAGGAACTAGTGGACAATGAGCAGTTCTTC. This codes for CSAQELVDNEQFF.

This rearrangement joins TRBV29-1 to TRBJ2-7; perhaps TRBD2 as D (7 bases). With 6 bases removed from V and 6 bases from J, the gap between germline ends came to 24 bases. This CDR3 has 15 residues. CDR1 and CDR2 (germline): SQVTM, ANQGSEA. The CDR3 reads CSVRLSGAGVSEQYV. The CDR3 DNA follows: TGCAGCGTCAGGTTGAGCGGGGCAGGGGTGAGCGAGCAGTACGTC.

As to this clonotype: An end of the junction does not agree with germline; a read error may underlie this. The chain recombines TRBV11-2 with TRBJ2-1; D is perhaps TRBD2 (6 bases). Germline V gene lookup returns CDR1 SGHAT and CDR2 FQNNGV. CDR3 length: 17 amino acids. The CDR3 loop is CTSSLRVTSWRAGEQFF. CDR3 in DNA: TGTACCAGCAGCTTACGGGTTACTAGTTGGAGGGCCGGTGAGCAGTTCTTC.

Points on this clonotype: A junction end diverges from the germline sequence, so it may reflect a read error. The J gene is TRBJ2-3, the V gene TRBV6-5; 7 bases map to TRBD2. Germline V gives CDR1 MNHEY, CDR2 SVGAGI. The CDR3 sequence is 16 residues long. The CDR3 region is CASSRGRGARTDTQYF. CDR3 nucleotide sequence: TGTGCCAGCAGCCGCGGGAGAGGGGCCCGCACAGATACGCAGTATTTC.

Here the CDR3 reads CSVVQVASQPQYF. The CDR3 DNA is TGCAGCGTTGTACAGGTGGCGTCTCAGCCCCAGTATTTT. The genes are TRBV29-1 and TRBJ1-5; D may be TRBD1 (5 bases). The J call may be incorrect, as the DNA end agrees better with TRBJ2-3. This CDR3 comprises 13 residues. CDR1 and CDR2 from the germline V gene are SQVTM and ANQGSEA.

Comment on this clonotype: A read error is likely, as this CDR3 ends without the conserved phenylalanine or tryptophan. In nucleotides, the CDR3 is TGTGCCATCGAAAGGATTAATACCTACGAGCAGTACTTA. It yields the protein CAIERINTYEQYL. The rearrangement links TRBV10-3 to TRBJ2-7; D is uncertain. Germline CDR1 and CDR2: ENHRY and SYGVKD. Trimming stripped 8 bases from V and 2 bases from J, with 13 bases between. There are 13 residues in the CDR3.

In regard to this clonotype: At one end, the junction sequence differs from germline, possibly due to a read error. The V and J genes are TRBV29-1 and TRBJ2-3, with TRBD2 as a possible D gene (5 bases). CDR3 length equals 13 residues. Germline V gene sequence: CDR1 SQVTM, CDR2 ANQGSEA. The CDR3 spells CSVLSGCPDTQYF. CDR3 sequence (DNA): TGCAGCGTTCTGAGCGGCTGCCCAGATACACAGTATTTT.

This clonotype has more than one count but fewer than ten. The junction departs from germline at one end; a sequencing error may be responsible. The chain links TRBV11-2 to TRBJ2-7, with TRBD1 matching 7 bases. This CDR3 spans 14 amino acids. Germline values: CDR1 SGHAT, CDR2 FQNNGV. The CDR3 sequence is CVSSLVRDSYEQYF. For the CDR3, the DNA is TGTGTTAGCAGCTTAGTTAGGGACAGCTACGAACAGTACTTC. The full variable domain, rest sourced from reference TRBV11-2 and TRBJ2-7, is EAGVAQSPRYKIIEKRQSVAFWCNPISGHATLYWYQQILGQGPKLLIQFQNNGVVDDSQLPKDRFSAERLKGVDSTLKIQPAKLEDSAVYLCVSSLVRDSYEQYFGPGTRLTVT.

With regard to this clonotype: The conserved phenylalanine or tryptophan is not found at the CDR3 terminus, so this likely reflects a read error. The rearrangement links TRBV11-2 to TRBJ1-5; D is unresolved. In germline, CDR1 is SGHAT, CDR2 FQNNGV. There are 13 residues in the CDR3. In DNA form, the CDR3 reads TGTGCCAACAGCCTGGCGAGTAATCAGCCCCAGCATTTG. It specifies CANSLASNQPQHL.

The chain recombines TRBV29-1 with TRBJ2-3; D may be TRBD1 (5 bases). Germline V gene data show CDR1 as SQVTM and CDR2 as ANQGSEA. The CDR3 has 14 residues. The CDR3 here is CSAILSGPTDTQYF. CDR3 bases: TGCAGTGCCATACTATCAGGGCCCACAGATACGCAGTATTTT.

About this clonotype itself: At one boundary the junction diverges from the germline segment, which might be a read error. V is TRBV5-5 and J is TRBJ2-1; a weak D match, TRBD2 (5 bases). Germline V gene sequence: CDR1 SGHKS, CDR2 YYEKEE (reference sequence). This CDR3 has 14 residues. CDR3 in amino acids: CANSQDSSPRDQFF. In DNA form, the CDR3 reads TGCGCCAACAGCCAGGACTCTTCCCCACGGGATCAGTTCTTC.

On this clonotype: One end of the junction varies from germline; a read error may be responsible. The chain employs TRBV10-3 and TRBJ2-7; D remains ambiguous. This CDR3 region has 11 residues. CDR1 ENHRY and CDR2 SYGVKD come from the germline V gene. This chain's CDR3 is CVISENYGQYF. CDR3 in DNA: TGTGTCATCAGTGAGAACTACGGGCAGTACTTC.

This clonotype is deemed medium-sized. The chain employs TRBV11-1 and TRBJ2-1; 10 bases line up with TRBD2. After removal of 0 bases from V and 8 bases from J, the junction contained 4 bases not matched to a gene. CDR1 SGHAT and CDR2 FQDESV come from the germline V gene (reference sequence). The CDR3 is made up of 15 amino acids. The CDR3 sequence: CASSLAASGSHEQFF. The CDR3 DNA reads TGTGCCAGCAGCTTAGCGGCTAGCGGGAGTCATGAGCAGTTCTTC.

About this clonotype: Likely a read error: the CDR3 ends without its conserved phenylalanine or tryptophan. The gene calls are TRBV5-8 and TRBJ2-3, with a possible D match to TRBD1 (5 bases). This CDR3 has 12 amino acids. Germline V gene lookup returns CDR1 SGHTS and CDR2 YDEGEE. The CDR3 loop reads CGSSSQADTQYL. The CDR3 region has the DNA TGTGGCAGCAGCTCACAGGCAGATACGCAGTATCTT.

This clonotype was counted only a few times. This chain connects TRBV6-6 to TRBJ2-1, with a weak D call TRBD1 (6 bases). Deletions cut 8 bases from V and 7 bases from J, with 21 bases between. Germline V CDR1 and CDR2: MNHNY, SVGAGI (reference sequence). CDR3 length: 15 amino acids. CDR3 in DNA: TGTGCCAGCTCGAGAGTCGGGGCAGGGGATAATGAGCAGTTCTTC. This translates into CASSRVGAGDNEQFF.

Remarks on this clonotype: A read error may be the cause here, since a much bigger clone is one base away. J is TRBJ1-1 and V is TRBV12-3 or TRBV12-4, with D perhaps matching TRBD1 (6 bases). The CDR3 is 12 amino acids. CDR3 residues: CASSPGDTVAFF. The DNA for the CDR3 is TGTGCCAGCAGTCCGGGGGACACTGTAGCTTTCTTT.

A note on this clonotype: A much larger clone is a single base away; this may be a read error. V usage is TRBV29-1 and J usage is TRBJ2-2; 8 bases are a match to TRBD1. The germline V gene has CDR1 SQVTM and CDR2 ANQGSEA. The CDR3 has 14 residues. The CDR3 DNA reads as TGCAGCGTGCAAGGACAGGGTGCCACCGCGGAGCTGTTTTTT. Translated, it gives CSVQGQGATAELFF.

This clonotype was counted only a few times. This may be a read error, as it is one base from a much larger clone. The CDR3 loop is CASRDRQGGSFF. The CDR3 DNA follows: TGTGCCAGCAGGGACAGACAGGGTGGGTCTTTCTTT. The chain uses TRBV12-3 or TRBV12-4 and TRBJ1-1, with TRBD1 matching 7 bases. Trimming at V came to 6 bases and at J to 12 bases, leaving 10 bases not matched to a gene. The CDR3 sequence is 12 residues long.